The rows below give T cell receptor beta chains drawn from one sample of a study of control samples from healthy donors and cancer patients. Generated by immunoSEQ multiplex PCR, the TCRdb table keeps only in-frame clones and is missing some. The sample yields around 30,000 clones, approximately 91% seen once. Sequencing was performed on PBMCs. These receptors originate from a man in his fifties with lung cancer. CDR3s include the opening cysteine and the closing phenylalanine or tryptophan. The order of the fields is J gene, CDR3 length, V gene, CDR3 protein.

>TRBJ2-2|18|TRBV6-2/TRBV6-3
CASSLPFRAGSDTGELFF
>TRBJ2-7|13|TRBV21-1
CASSYTDCYEQYF
>TRBJ2-2|17|TRBV27
CASSLSLMLGQRTELFF
>TRBJ1-4|14|TRBV7-9
CASSGTGFNEKLFF
>TRBJ1-1|14|TRBV18
CASSEGQGHTEAFF
>TRBJ2-7|14|TRBV27
CASSLSEVPYEQYF
>TRBJ2-2|16|TRBV2
CASRFNPGQGSGELFF
>TRBJ1-4|17|TRBV4-3
CASSRHDLGQGVGKLFF
>TRBJ2-1|16|TRBV7-6
CASSVGQGGSYNEQFF
>TRBJ2-2|15|TRBV5-1
CASSPSGPNTGELFF
>TRBJ1-4|15|TRBV2
CASSEAGQGKEKLFF
>TRBJ2-1|16|TRBV5-1
CASSYQAGGPGNEQFF
>TRBJ2-7|14|TRBV30
CASSRQDTSSEQYF
>TRBJ1-5|13|TRBV14
CASSQASNQPQHF
>TRBJ2-3|14|TRBV2
CASSEQGPGSTQYF
>TRBJ1-2|15|TRBV9
CASSVVGTGNYGYTF
>TRBJ1-6|15|TRBV7-2
CASSIRGGDNSPLHF
>TRBJ1-4|14|TRBV7-9
CASRRKGANEKLFF
>TRBJ2-6|17|TRBV9
CASSVTGTVSGANVLTF
>TRBJ1-2|15|TRBV5-5
CASSLGQGQNYGYTF
>TRBJ2-5|11|TRBV5-6
CASSLEQTQYF
>TRBJ1-2|12|TRBV2
CASSAVGHGYTF
>TRBJ2-5|14|TRBV10-3
CAISEGGGQETQYF
>TRBJ2-7|15|TRBV5-1
CASSPYGDVAYEQYF
>TRBJ2-6|19|TRBV4-1
CASSQVGQVLLMGANVLTF
>TRBJ1-1|12|TRBV30
CAWSLPYTEAFF
>TRBJ2-5|13|TRBV6-5
CATIRGLKETQYF
>TRBJ2-2|17|TRBV7-3
CASSLYPGLGVTGELFF
>TRBJ1-2|14|TRBV7-2
CASSLFDSSSGYTF
>TRBJ2-2|15|TRBV9
CASSFTSGVTGELFF
>TRBJ1-1|12|TRBV6-5
CASSREGVSAFF
>TRBJ1-3|15|TRBV4-3
CASSQDAGAGNTIYF
>TRBJ1-6|15|TRBV10-3
CAISGTGGAGSPLHF